Listed below are T cell receptor beta chains from one sample, sequenced in a study of T cell responses to AZD1222 COVID-19 vaccine. The protocol was immunoSEQ multiplex PCR, while the TCRdb copy is restricted to in-frame clones and leaves out a portion. The repertoire holds around 150,000 clones, with over 75% as singletons. Sample: peripheral blood, taken 28 days after the second AZD1222 dose. The source is an adult who received the AZD1222 COVID-19 vaccine. Each CDR3 is given without its conserved first and last residue. D genes are given only for firm matches.

D gene,V gene,CDR3 protein
TRBD1,TRBV20-1,SASRQGYTEAF
TRBD2,TRBV7-9,ASSSPGLAGAEQY
-,TRBV30,AWKGDTEAF
TRBD1,TRBV7-8,ASSSNRGQGTEAF
-,TRBV19,ASSIEVGRPPYGYT
-,TRBV10-2,ASSAQTQEISNQPQH
-,TRBV27,ASSLSIGGNTEAF
-,TRBV27,ASSWTSSYNSPLH
-,TRBV12-3/TRBV12-4,ASSLSATEAF
-,TRBV7-8,ASSLAGGASSTDTQY
-,TRBV12-5,ASAWDDNSPLH
-,TRBV6-4,ASSELDNTGELF
TRBD2,TRBV3-1/TRBV3-2,ASSQAGGTSGRAPGWEQY
-,TRBV5-1,ASSLERPTYNEQF
TRBD2,TRBV9,ASSVAHTSGSSDTQY
-,TRBV28,ASSLPPGDYGYT
-,TRBV3-1/TRBV3-2,ASSQDRGLVNTEAF
-,TRBV29-1,SASGSINTGELF
TRBD1,TRBV28,ASSSGTGGGETQY
-,TRBV6-5,ASSSTRAGGVSLAF
TRBD1,TRBV27,ASREQGISRYTEAF
TRBD2,TRBV5-4,ASSPRTSGRNEQF
TRBD1,TRBV2,ASSAQTGYAGELF
-,TRBV21-1,AIWGTALYGYT
-,TRBV7-6,ASSLGAGADTDTQY